This T cell receptor beta chain was captured by sequencing in a study of human T cells and chemical hapten exposure. Unique molecular identifiers were attached to individual cDNA molecules within the library. Per the original data handling: A typical sample had 95,638 TCRs, with roughly 23,224 to 690,600 overall. TCRdb reprocessed the 5' RACE reads with MiXCR, giving one entry per CDR3 protein. None of the V and J calls come from the authors' own analysis; TCRdb made them. Of about 81,000 distinct CDR3 sequences in the sample, about 7.7% were seen once. RNA extraction used unfractionated whole blood as the source of total RNA. Trimming removed 0 bases at V and 3 bases at J, with 14 bases between. Germline V gives CDR1 SQVTM, CDR2 ANQGSEA. This CDR3 is built from 15 residues. This clonotype was seen ten or more times.

The receptor was derived from a male donor in good health. The V and J genes are TRBV29-1 and TRBJ1-1; no definite D call. DNA for the CDR3: TGCAGCGTTGAAGATACTGCCTTTTCTGACACTGAAGCTTTCTTT. Translating it yields CSVEDTAFSDTEAFF.